This T cell receptor beta chain emerged from a study of cytomegalovirus exposure and HLA in healthy donors. Turning to the study itself: As released early, the data held 65 million to 90 million unique TCRs from HLA-typed donors.

On this clone: Its antigen is currently unknown.

The CDR3 sequence is 15 residues long. CDR1 is LGHNA, CDR2 YSLEER, per germline. V lost 1 base, J lost 4 bases, and 6 bases stayed unmatched. Study-wide results and caveats: DRB1 showed the most TCR associations and HLA-C the fewest in a later analysis, as rates varied by HLA locus. The availability of immune exposure information extended only to CMV serostatus. When a later analysis compared HLA-associated TCR beta chains with equally common others, the HLA-associated chains turned out to be more clonally expanded and to have lower generation probabilities.

The PCR contained 60 Vbeta and 13 Jbeta primers. Only in-frame clones appear in the TCRdb table, and some are missing; sequencing was by immunoSEQ multiplex PCR. The sample records around 93,000 clones, roughly 67% being singletons. The specimen sequenced was PBMCs. This clonotype was sampled from a boy between 10 and 17 years old in good health and CMV-seropositive. The V gene is TRBV4-3, the J gene TRBJ1-1, with 7 bases that match TRBD1. CDR3 amino acids: CASSQVGQGGTEAFF. CDR3 coding DNA: TGCGCCAGCAGCCAAGTCGGGCAGGGGGGCACTGAAGCTTTCTTT.